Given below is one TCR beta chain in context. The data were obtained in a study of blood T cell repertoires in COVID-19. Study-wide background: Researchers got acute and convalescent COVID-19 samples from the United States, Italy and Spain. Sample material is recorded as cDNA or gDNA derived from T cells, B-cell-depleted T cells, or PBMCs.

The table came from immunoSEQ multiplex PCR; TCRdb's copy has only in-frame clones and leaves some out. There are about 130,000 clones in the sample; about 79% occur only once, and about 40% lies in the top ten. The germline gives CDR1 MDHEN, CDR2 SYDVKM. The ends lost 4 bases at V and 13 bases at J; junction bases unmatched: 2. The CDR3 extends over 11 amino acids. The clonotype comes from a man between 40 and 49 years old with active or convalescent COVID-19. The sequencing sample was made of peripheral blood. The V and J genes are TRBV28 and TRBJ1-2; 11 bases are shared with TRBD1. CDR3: CASSSGQGGTF. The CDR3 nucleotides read TGTGCCAGCAGTTCGGGACAGGGGGGCACCTTC.